This entry features one T cell receptor (beta chain) sequence. The antigen is not known. CDR1 WNHNN and CDR2 SYGVQD come from the germline V gene (reference sequence). The CDR3 is 13 residues long. V shed 3 bases and J shed 6 bases, with 8 bases lying between them. The template for TCR beta VDJ and CDR3 sequence profiling was genomic DNA. Using its own MiXCR run on the reads, TCRdb lists one record per CDR3 protein. Here the sample spans about 68,000 distinct CDR3 sequences, under 65% being singletons. This sample was taken from a study of CD8+CD57+ T cells in acquired aplastic anemia. In the study overall: Across the sorted CD4+ and CD8+ cells, DNA amounts averaged about 3 ug.

Broader study findings: Patients had twenty-nine CD8+ CDR3 sequences in common with controls (the shared set). CD8+ Simpson's diversity in patients was not significantly different from that in controls.

Source material: sorted CD4+, CD8+, or CD8+CD57+ T cells (not recorded which) from PBMCs. The sequence was collected from a human donor in good health, serving as a control. The chain is built from TRBV10-1 and TRBJ2-2; D call uncertain. DNA for the CDR3: TGCGCCAGCAGTGAAACCACGCCCGGGGAGCTGTTTTTT. Its protein is CASSETTPGELFF.